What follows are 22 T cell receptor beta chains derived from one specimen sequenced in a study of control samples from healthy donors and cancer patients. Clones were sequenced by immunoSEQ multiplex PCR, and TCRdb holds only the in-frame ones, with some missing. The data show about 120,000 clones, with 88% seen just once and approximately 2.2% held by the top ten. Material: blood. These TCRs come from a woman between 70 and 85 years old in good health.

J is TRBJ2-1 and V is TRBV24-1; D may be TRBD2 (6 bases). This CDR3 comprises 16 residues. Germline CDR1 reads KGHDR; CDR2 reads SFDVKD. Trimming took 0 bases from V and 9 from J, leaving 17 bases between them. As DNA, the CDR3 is TGTGCCACCAGTGATTTGCAGGCTACCGGCGGGGTTGAGCAGTTCTTC. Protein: CATSDLQATGGVEQFF.

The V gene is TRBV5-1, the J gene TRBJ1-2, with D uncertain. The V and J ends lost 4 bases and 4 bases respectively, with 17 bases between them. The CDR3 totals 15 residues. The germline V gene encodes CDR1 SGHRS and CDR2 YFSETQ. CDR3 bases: TGCGCCAGCAGCCCCCTGACAAACCCTCTCTATGGCTACACCTTC. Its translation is CASSPLTNPLYGYTF.

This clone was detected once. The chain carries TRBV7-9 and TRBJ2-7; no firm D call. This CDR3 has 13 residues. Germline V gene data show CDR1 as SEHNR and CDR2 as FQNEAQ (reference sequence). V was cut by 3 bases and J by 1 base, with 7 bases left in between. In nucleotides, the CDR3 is TGTGCCAGCAGCTTTGTGACATCCTACGAGCAGTACTTC. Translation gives CASSFVTSYEQYF.

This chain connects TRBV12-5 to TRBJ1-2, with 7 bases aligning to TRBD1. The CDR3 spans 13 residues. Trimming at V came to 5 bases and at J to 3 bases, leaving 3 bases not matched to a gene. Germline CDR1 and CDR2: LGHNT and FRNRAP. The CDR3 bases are TGTGCTAGTGGTATACAGGGGTACTATGGCTACACCTTC. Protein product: CASGIQGYYGYTF.

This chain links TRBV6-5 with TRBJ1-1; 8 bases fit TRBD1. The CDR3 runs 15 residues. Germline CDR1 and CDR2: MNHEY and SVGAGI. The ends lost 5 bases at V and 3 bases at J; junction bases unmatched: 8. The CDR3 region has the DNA TGTGCCAGCAGTCCCCGGGACAGGCGTGACACTGAAGCTTTCTTT. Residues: CASSPRDRRDTEAFF.

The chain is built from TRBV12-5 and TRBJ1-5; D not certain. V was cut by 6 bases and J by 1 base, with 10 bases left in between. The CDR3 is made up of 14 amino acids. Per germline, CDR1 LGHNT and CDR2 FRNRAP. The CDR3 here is CASGPQGSNQPQHF. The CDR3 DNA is TGTGCTAGTGGCCCCCAAGGGAGCAATCAGCCCCAGCATTTT.

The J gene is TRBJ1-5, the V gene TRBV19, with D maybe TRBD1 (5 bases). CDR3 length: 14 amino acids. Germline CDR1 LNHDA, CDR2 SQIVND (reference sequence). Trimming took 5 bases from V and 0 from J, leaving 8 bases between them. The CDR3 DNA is TGTGCCAGTAGTCGGGACCATAGCAATCAGCCCCAGCATTTT. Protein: CASSRDHSNQPQHF.

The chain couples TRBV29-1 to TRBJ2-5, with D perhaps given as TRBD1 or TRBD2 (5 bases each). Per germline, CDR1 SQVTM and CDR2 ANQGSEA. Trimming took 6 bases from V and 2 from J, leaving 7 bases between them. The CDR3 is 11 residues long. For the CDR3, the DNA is TGCAGCGTGGGACCTCAAGAGACCCAGTACTTC. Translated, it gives CSVGPQETQYF. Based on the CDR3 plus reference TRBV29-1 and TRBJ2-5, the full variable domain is SAVISQKPSRDICQRGTSLTIQCQVDSQVTMMFWYRQQPGQSLTLIATANQGSEATYESGFVIDKFPISRPNLTFSTLTVSNMSPEDSSIYLCSVGPQETQYFGPGTRLLVL.

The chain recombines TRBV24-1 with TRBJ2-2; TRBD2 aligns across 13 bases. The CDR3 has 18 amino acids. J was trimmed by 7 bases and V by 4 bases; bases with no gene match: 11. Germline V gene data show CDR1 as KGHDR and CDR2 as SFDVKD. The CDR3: CATSDASTSGGAVGELFF. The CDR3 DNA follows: TGTGCCACCAGTGACGCCTCCACTAGCGGGGGGGCGGTCGGGGAGCTGTTTTTT.

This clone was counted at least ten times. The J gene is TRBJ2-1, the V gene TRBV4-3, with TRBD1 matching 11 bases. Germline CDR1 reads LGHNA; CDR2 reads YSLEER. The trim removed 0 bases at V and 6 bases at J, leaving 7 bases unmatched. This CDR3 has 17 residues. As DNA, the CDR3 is TGCGCCAGCAGCCAAGAAGGACAGGGGGCGCCCTCCAATGAGCAGTTCTTC. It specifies CASSQEGQGAPSNEQFF.

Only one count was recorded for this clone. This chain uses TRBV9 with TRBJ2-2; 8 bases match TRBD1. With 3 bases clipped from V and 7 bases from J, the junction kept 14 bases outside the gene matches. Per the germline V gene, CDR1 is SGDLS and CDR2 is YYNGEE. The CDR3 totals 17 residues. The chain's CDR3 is CASSGEGTGRWVGELFF. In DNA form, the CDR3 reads TGTGCCAGCAGCGGAGAGGGGACAGGCCGATGGGTCGGGGAGCTGTTTTTT.

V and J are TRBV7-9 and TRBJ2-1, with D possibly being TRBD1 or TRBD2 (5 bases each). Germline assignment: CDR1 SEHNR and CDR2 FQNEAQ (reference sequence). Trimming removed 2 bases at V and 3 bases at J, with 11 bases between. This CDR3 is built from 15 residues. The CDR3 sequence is CASSLRQGRYNEQFF. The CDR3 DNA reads TGTGCCAGCAGCTTACGCCAGGGACGCTACAATGAGCAGTTCTTC.

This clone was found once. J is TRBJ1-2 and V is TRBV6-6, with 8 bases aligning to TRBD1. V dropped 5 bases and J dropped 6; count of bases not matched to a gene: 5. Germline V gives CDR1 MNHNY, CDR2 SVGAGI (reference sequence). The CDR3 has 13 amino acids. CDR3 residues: CASSLTTGDGYTF. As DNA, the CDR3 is TGTGCCAGCAGTCTAACGACAGGGGATGGCTACACCTTC.

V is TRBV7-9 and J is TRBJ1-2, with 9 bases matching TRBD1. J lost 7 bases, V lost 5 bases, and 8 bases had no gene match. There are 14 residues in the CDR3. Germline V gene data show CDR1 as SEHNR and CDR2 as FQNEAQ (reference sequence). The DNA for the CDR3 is TGTGCCAGCAGCGAACAGGGGGCGCGTTTTGGCTACACCTTC. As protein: CASSEQGARFGYTF.

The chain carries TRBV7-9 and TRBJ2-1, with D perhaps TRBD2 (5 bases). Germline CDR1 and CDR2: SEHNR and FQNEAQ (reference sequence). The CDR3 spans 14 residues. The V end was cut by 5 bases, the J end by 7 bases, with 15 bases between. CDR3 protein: CASSLSRGLNEQFF. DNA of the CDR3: TGTGCCAGCAGCCTCTCTCGGGGTCTGAATGAGCAGTTCTTC.

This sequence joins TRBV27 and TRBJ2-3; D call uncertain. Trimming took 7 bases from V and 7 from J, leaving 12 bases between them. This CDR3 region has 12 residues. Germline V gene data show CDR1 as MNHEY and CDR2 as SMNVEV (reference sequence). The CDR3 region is CASISPGNTQYF. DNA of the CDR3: TGTGCCAGCATCTCCCCCGGAAATACGCAGTATTTT.

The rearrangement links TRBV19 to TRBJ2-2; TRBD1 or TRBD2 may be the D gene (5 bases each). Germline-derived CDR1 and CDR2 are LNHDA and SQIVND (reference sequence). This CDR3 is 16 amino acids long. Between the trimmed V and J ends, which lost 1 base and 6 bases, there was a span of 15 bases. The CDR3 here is CASSIARAGSPGELFF. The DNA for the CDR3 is TGTGCCAGTAGTATAGCGAGGGCAGGGAGCCCCGGGGAGCTGTTTTTT.

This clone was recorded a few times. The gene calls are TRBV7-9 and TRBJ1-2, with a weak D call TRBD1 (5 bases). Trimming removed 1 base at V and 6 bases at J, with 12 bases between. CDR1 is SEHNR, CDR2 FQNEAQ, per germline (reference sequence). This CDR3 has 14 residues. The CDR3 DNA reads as TGTGCCAGCAGCTTAGGCCAAGGGGCTAATGGCTACACCTTC. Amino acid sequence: CASSLGQGANGYTF.

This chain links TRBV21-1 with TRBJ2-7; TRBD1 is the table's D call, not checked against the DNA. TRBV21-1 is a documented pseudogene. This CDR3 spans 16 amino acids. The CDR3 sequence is CASSVNGAGCIYEQYF. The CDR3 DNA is TGTGCCAGCAGCGTAAATGGAGCAGGGTGTATCTACGAGCAGTACTTC.

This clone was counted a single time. DNA of the CDR3: TGTGCCAGCAGTGAAGCGGTGAGCTCCTACAATGAGCAGTTCTTC. Translating gives CASSEAVSSYNEQFF. The chain combines TRBV2 with TRBJ2-1; D remains ambiguous. The CDR3 loop spans 15 amino acids. The V and J ends lost 0 bases and 0 bases respectively, with 6 bases between them. Germline V gives CDR1 SNHLY, CDR2 FYNNEI.

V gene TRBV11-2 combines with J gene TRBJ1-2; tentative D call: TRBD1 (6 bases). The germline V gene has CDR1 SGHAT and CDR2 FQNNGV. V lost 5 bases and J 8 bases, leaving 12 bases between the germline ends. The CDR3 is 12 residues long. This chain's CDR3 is CASSAPRGGYTF. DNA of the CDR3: TGTGCCAGCAGCGCACCCAGGGGCGGCTACACCTTC.

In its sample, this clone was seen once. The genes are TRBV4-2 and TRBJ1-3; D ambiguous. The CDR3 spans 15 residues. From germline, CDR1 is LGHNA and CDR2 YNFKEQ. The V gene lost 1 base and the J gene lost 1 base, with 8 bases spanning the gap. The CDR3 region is CASSQGPESGNTIYF. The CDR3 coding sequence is TGTGCCAGCAGCCAAGGTCCGGAGTCTGGAAACACCATATATTTT.